This TCR beta chain was sequenced in a study of T-cell memory formation after mild COVID-19. Study at large: The study found TCR clusters largely donor specific.

TCRdb used MiXCR to reprocess the 5' RACE reads, holding one entry per CDR3 protein. The sample includes almost 550,000 distinct CDR3 sequences, about a fifth of them seen just once. This CDR3 spans 15 amino acids. Germline CDR1 and CDR2: LGHDT and YNNKEL (reference sequence). Trimming at V came to 1 base and at J to 5 bases, leaving 6 bases not matched to a gene. Sequencing was carried out using PBMCs or a T cell subset sorted from them (not recorded which). This chain joins TRBV3-1 and TRBJ1-2; 8 positions match TRBD1. This clonotype originated in an adult woman who had mild COVID-19 (a few samples of this study predate the infection). Cell type and time point are not known. In DNA form, the CDR3 reads TGTGCCAGCAGCCAAGTCCGGACAGGGCTATATGGCTACACCTTC. It codes for CASSQVRTGLYGYTF.